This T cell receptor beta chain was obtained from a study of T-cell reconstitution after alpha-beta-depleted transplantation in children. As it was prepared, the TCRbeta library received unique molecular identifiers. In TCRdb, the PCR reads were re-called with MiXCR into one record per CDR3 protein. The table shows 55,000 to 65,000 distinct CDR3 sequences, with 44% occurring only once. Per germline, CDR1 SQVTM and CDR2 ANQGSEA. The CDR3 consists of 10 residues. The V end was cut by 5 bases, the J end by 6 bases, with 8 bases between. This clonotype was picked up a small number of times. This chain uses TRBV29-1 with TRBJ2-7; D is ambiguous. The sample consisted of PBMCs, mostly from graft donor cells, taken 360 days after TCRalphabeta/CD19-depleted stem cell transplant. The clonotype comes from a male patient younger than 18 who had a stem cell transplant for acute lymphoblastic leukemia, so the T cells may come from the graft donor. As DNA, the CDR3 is TGCAGCGTTTGGTACGGCGAGCAGTACTTC. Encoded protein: CSVWYGEQYF.